Each of the 25 T cell receptor beta chains below was sequenced from the same sample in a study of T cell changes during pregnancy in multiple sclerosis. Produced via immunoSEQ multiplex PCR; TCRdb's table is partial and in-frame only. The data show over 60,000 clones, around 89% seen once. The sample consisted of peripheral blood, taken in the first trimester of pregnancy. The receptors here all came from a female donor with multiple sclerosis, enrolled in a pregnancy study.

The chain combines TRBV10-3 with TRBJ1-2; D possibly corresponds to TRBD1 (6 bases). The CDR3 is 14 amino acids. In germline, CDR1 is ENHRY, CDR2 SYGVKD. Trimming removed 6 bases from V and 4 bases from J, with 15 bases in between. The DNA of the CDR3 is TGTGCCATCAGGCCGGGGGGGGGCGGCTATGGCTACACCTTC. It specifies CAIRPGGGGYGYTF.

The V and J genes are TRBV19 and TRBJ1-6; a weak D match, TRBD1 (5 bases). CDR1 LNHDA and CDR2 SQIVND come from the germline V gene (reference sequence). The CDR3 is 16 amino acids. The V and J ends lost 4 bases and 6 bases respectively, with 16 bases between them. The CDR3 here is CASSNQGLWVNSPLHF. In DNA form, the CDR3 reads TGTGCCAGTAGTAACCAGGGTTTGTGGGTTAATTCACCCCTCCACTTT.

The DNA for the CDR3 is TGCGCCAGCAGCCAAGATTTACAGGGGGCTAGACCTGGGGCCAACGTCCTGACTTTC. This encodes CASSQDLQGARPGANVLTF. The chain carries TRBV4-3 and TRBJ2-6; 9 positions agree with TRBD1. V was clipped by 0 bases and J by 2 bases; unmatched bases: 8. Germline assignment: CDR1 LGHNA and CDR2 YSLEER. This CDR3 region has 19 residues.

This chain joins TRBV7-6 and TRBJ1-1, with a possible D match to TRBD1 (5 bases). The V end lost 0 bases, the J end lost 2 bases, and 13 bases lay between the germline ends. The CDR3 consists of 16 residues. CDR1 is SGHVS and CDR2 is FNYEAQ in the germline V gene. The CDR3 DNA is TGTGCCAGCAGCTTAGCGGCGGGGGATGGAAACACTGAAGCTTTCTTT. It yields the protein CASSLAAGDGNTEAFF.

The chain is built from TRBV5-1 and TRBJ2-3, with 12 bases fitting TRBD2. J lost 1 base, V lost 5 bases, and 8 bases had no gene match. Germline V gives CDR1 SGHRS, CDR2 YFSETQ. This CDR3 comprises 17 residues. CDR3 coding DNA: TGCGCCAGCAGTTTACTGACTAGCGGGGGACGCACAGATACGCAGTATTTT. Its protein product is CASSLLTSGGRTDTQYF.

J is TRBJ2-7 and V is TRBV7-2; a possible D gene is TRBD1 (5 bases). Germline lookup yields CDR1 SGHTA and CDR2 FQGNSA. The V end lost 1 base, the J end lost 4 bases, and 14 bases lay between the germline ends. The CDR3 runs 15 residues. The chain's CDR3 is CASSLGQNRIYEQYF. CDR3 DNA: TGTGCCAGCAGCTTAGGACAGAATAGAATTTACGAGCAGTACTTC.

The chain combines TRBV10-3 with TRBJ1-2, with 7 bases fitting TRBD1. With V trimmed by 6 bases and J by 3 bases, 10 bases remained unmatched. The V gene's germline CDR1 is ENHRY and CDR2 SYGVKD. This CDR3 is built from 15 residues. CDR3 sequence reads: CAISPFPGTDYGYTF. For the CDR3, the DNA is TGTGCCATCAGCCCATTCCCCGGGACAGACTATGGCTACACCTTC.

There are a few counts of this clone. The rearrangement links TRBV7-2 to TRBJ1-2; D possibly corresponds to TRBD1 (5 bases). The CDR3 is 14 residues long. CDR1 is SGHTA, CDR2 FQGNSA, per germline. V lost 7 bases to trimming and J lost 3 bases, with 15 bases between them. The CDR3 DNA follows: TGTGCCAGCACCCTCATGGGGGGGGACTATGGCTACACCTTC. Encoded protein: CASTLMGGDYGYTF. Filled out from reference TRBV7-2 and TRBJ1-2, the complete variable domain reads GAGVSQSPSNKVTEKGKDVELRCDPISGHTALYWYRQSLGQGLEFLIYFQGNSAPDKSGLPSDRFSAERTGGSVSTLTIQRTQQEDSAVYLCASTLMGGDYGYTFGSGTRLTVV.

The V gene is TRBV20-1, the J gene TRBJ1-2; D unclear. V shed 6 bases and J shed 0 bases, with 5 bases lying between them. The CDR3 runs to 11 residues. In germline, CDR1 is DFQATT, CDR2 SNEGSKA (reference sequence). The CDR3 DNA follows: TGCAGTGCGGCTTCTAACTATGGCTACACCTTC. It yields the protein CSAASNYGYTF.

This chain joins TRBV6-1 and TRBJ1-1, with 8 bases fitting TRBD1. Germline V gives CDR1 MNHNS, CDR2 SASEGT. V trimming: 4 bases; J trimming: 4 bases; junction bases outside the gene matches: 8. This CDR3 spans 15 amino acids. DNA for the CDR3: TGTGCCAGCAGTGCCGACAGGGGTGGGAGCACTGAAGCTTTCTTT. Protein sequence: CASSADRGGSTEAFF.

The CDR3 is CASSPSVGGHEQYF. Written as DNA, the CDR3 is TGTGCCAGCAGCCCCTCTGTGGGGGGGCACGAGCAGTACTTC. The gene calls are TRBV9 and TRBJ2-7, with D possibly being TRBD2 (7 bases). CDR1 and CDR2 (germline): SGDLS, YYNGEE. With 4 bases removed from V and 5 bases from J, the gap between germline ends came to 16 bases. The CDR3 sequence is 14 residues long.

This CDR3 reads CAQKRGQRETQYF. Written as DNA, the CDR3 is TGTGCCCAGAAGCGGGGGCAGCGAGAGACCCAGTACTTC. This rearrangement joins TRBV30 to TRBJ2-5; 8 bases fit TRBD2. Germline CDR1 is GTSNPN and CDR2 is SVGIG (reference sequence). CDR3 size: 13 residues. Trimming cost V 8 bases and J 4 bases; bases outside gene matches: 9.

The chain employs TRBV7-6 and TRBJ2-7, with D possibly matching TRBD2 (5 bases). CDR1 SGHVS and CDR2 FNYEAQ come from the germline V gene. V was clipped by 3 bases and J by 4 bases, with 13 bases between them. The CDR3 is 14 amino acids. The CDR3 region is CASSFSADPYEQYF. In DNA, the CDR3 is TGTGCCAGCAGCTTCTCAGCGGACCCGTACGAGCAGTACTTC.

The chain combines TRBV6-1 with TRBJ1-4; 7 nucleotides align to TRBD1. The CDR3 consists of 16 residues. V was clipped by 0 bases and J by 6 bases; unmatched bases: 7. Germline CDR1 MNHNS, CDR2 SASEGT. DNA for the CDR3: TGTGCCAGCAGTGAAGCCTTACAGGGGCTCTATGAAAAACTGTTTTTT. Its protein product is CASSEALQGLYEKLFF.

In its sample, this clone was seen once. The sample carries other DNA sequences with the same CDR3. For the CDR3, the DNA is TGTGCCAGCAGTGAAGGTCGTGCAGGGGGCAATGAGCAGTACTTC. Translated: CASSEGRAGGNEQYF. The chain recombines TRBV2 with TRBJ2-7; TRBD1 matches 8 bases. CDR3 length equals 15 residues. The V gene's germline CDR1 is SNHLY and CDR2 FYNNEI. The junction had 9 bases not matched to a gene; V was cut back by 1 base and J by 7 bases. The full variable domain, rest sourced from reference TRBV2 and TRBJ2-7, is EPEVTQTPSHQVTQMGQEVILRCVPISNHLYFYWYRQILGQKVEFLVSFYNNEISEKSEIFDDQFSVERPDGSNFTLKIRSTKLEDSAMYFCASSEGRAGGNEQYFGPGTRLTVT.

The V gene is TRBV5-6, the J gene TRBJ2-5; 7 nucleotides align to TRBD2. Looked up from germline, CDR1 is SGHDT and CDR2 is YYEEEE. The CDR3 spans 15 residues. Losses at the gene ends were 3 bases for V and 2 bases for J; bases not matched to a gene: 7. The DNA of the CDR3 is TGTGCCAGCAGCTCACTAGCGTTTCGACAAGAGACCCAGTACTTC. The encoded protein is CASSSLAFRQETQYF. Supplemented by reference TRBV5-6 and TRBJ2-5, the full variable domain reads DAGVTQSPTHLIKTRGQQVTLRCSPKSGHDTVSWYQQALGQGPQFIFQYYEEEERQRGNFPDRFSGHQFPNYSSELNVNALLLGDSALYLCASSSLAFRQETQYFGPGTRLLVL.

The V and J genes are TRBV5-6 and TRBJ2-3; D not resolved. From germline, CDR1 is SGHDT and CDR2 YYEEEE. CDR3 size: 12 residues. V gave up 1 base and J gave up 5 bases, with 5 bases separating them. CDR3 region: CASSLPRDTQYF. For the CDR3, the DNA is TGTGCCAGCAGCTTGCCTCGAGATACGCAGTATTTT.

This clone was recorded a few times. The chain combines TRBV4-1 with TRBJ1-6, with no clear D. From germline, CDR1 is MGHRA and CDR2 YSYEKL. V gave up 0 bases and J gave up 7 bases, with 7 bases separating them. This CDR3 region has 14 residues. CDR3 region: CASSQDNSNSPLHF. In DNA form, the CDR3 reads TGCGCCAGCAGCCAAGACAACTCAAATTCACCCCTCCACTTT.

The chain employs TRBV5-4 and TRBJ1-4; maybe TRBD1 (5 bases). Germline lookup yields CDR1 SGHNT and CDR2 YYREEE (reference sequence). Trimming cost V 0 bases and J 6 bases, with 9 bases left between them. The CDR3 is 14 residues long. CDR3 protein: CASSLVGVYEKLFF. The CDR3 region has the DNA TGTGCCAGCAGCTTGGTAGGGGTTTATGAAAAACTGTTTTTT.

The J gene is TRBJ2-7, the V gene TRBV19, with 12 positions matching TRBD2. This CDR3 comprises 15 residues. CDR1 LNHDA and CDR2 SQIVND come from the germline V gene (reference sequence). V shed 6 bases, J shed 7 bases, and the junction held 10 bases outside the gene matches. CDR3 region: CASSKGLAGGIEQYF. The CDR3 bases are TGTGCCAGTAGCAAGGGGCTAGCGGGGGGGATTGAGCAGTACTTC.

The gene calls are TRBV25-1 and TRBJ2-7; TRBD1 aligns across 9 bases. There are 15 residues in the CDR3. V lost 1 base, J lost 2 bases, and 3 bases stayed unmatched. CDR1 and CDR2 from the germline V gene are MGHDK and SYGVNS. CDR3 loop: CASSESGQGAYEQYF. The CDR3 nucleotides are TGTGCCAGCAGTGAATCGGGACAGGGAGCCTACGAGCAGTACTTC.

This clone appeared a single time. V and J are TRBV6-1 and TRBJ1-5; D is perhaps TRBD1 (6 bases). Looked up from germline, CDR1 is MNHNS and CDR2 is SASEGT. The CDR3 length is 14 residues. The V end lost 7 bases, the J end lost 6 bases, and 16 bases lay between the germline ends. The CDR3 coding sequence is TGTGCCAGCATCCTCGGACAGCGCAGTCAGCCCCAGCATTTT. It is translated as CASILGQRSQPQHF.

The chain employs TRBV30 and TRBJ1-2, with no clear D. There are 10 residues in the CDR3. The V gene lost 6 bases and the J gene lost 2 bases, with 4 bases spanning the gap. Germline-derived CDR1 and CDR2 are GTSNPN and SVGIG (reference sequence). This chain's CDR3 is CACQNYGYTF. CDR3 DNA sequence: TGTGCCTGCCAAAACTATGGCTACACCTTC.

The V call is TRBV7-2, the J call TRBJ2-3, with 7 positions matching TRBD2. CDR3 length: 16 amino acids. The trim removed 2 bases at V and 4 bases at J, leaving 9 bases unmatched. From germline, CDR1 is SGHTA and CDR2 FQGNSA. CDR3 sequence (DNA): TGTGCCAGCAGCTTATGGGGGGAGGGCGGAGCAGATACGCAGTATTTT. This codes for CASSLWGEGGADTQYF.

The chain combines TRBV7-9 with TRBJ1-1; the D gene is possibly TRBD1 (5 bases). CDR3 length: 16 residues. CDR1 is SEHNR and CDR2 is FQNEAQ in the germline V gene (reference sequence). V was pared by 0 bases and J by 8 bases, with 19 bases between. The CDR3 reads CASSLALGVSGGEAFF. Written as DNA, the CDR3 is TGTGCCAGCAGCTTAGCCCTGGGGGTGTCCGGGGGAGAAGCTTTCTTT.